This entry concerns a single TCR beta chain. What it binds is not known. This sample was included in a study of T cell responses to AZD1222 COVID-19 vaccine. Study context: Second-dose schedules of about 4 or about 12 weeks were combined. Study results and limitations: Donor demographics were predominantly white British with a female majority; clonal diversity may be underestimated. Only 5 or 6 individuals given AZD1222 were seropositive at baseline. An increase in Spike-specific TCR breadth and depth was observed after two AZD1222 doses.

Clones were read by immunoSEQ multiplex PCR, and TCRdb kept only the in-frame ones, dropping some. The sample has approximately 70,000 clones; 75% to 90% are singletons. Germline V CDR1 and CDR2: MNHEY, SVGAGI. The CDR3 runs to 14 residues. Losses at the gene ends were 4 bases for V and 4 bases for J; bases not matched to a gene: 2. This material consisted of peripheral blood, taken on day 0 of AZD1222 vaccination. V is TRBV6-5 and J is TRBJ1-1; 11 positions match TRBD1. This clonotype was sampled from an adult in good health. CDR3 protein: CASSFGTGGTEAFF. CDR3 DNA sequence: TGTGCCAGCAGTTTCGGGACAGGGGGCACTGAAGCTTTCTTT.